What follows are 12 T cell receptor beta chains derived from one specimen sequenced in a study of OX40 agonist ivuxolimab in advanced cancers. TCRdb's table, derived via immunoSEQ multiplex PCR, lists solely in-frame clones and lacks some. The sample lists around 34,000 clones; around 85% were seen once. The specimen was CD4+ or CD8+ T cells sorted from blood, collected in a trial of the OX40 agonist ivuxolimab. These receptors were obtained from an adult with an advanced solid tumor such as melanoma, head and neck, liver or kidney cancer.

A single count supports this clone. The CDR3 sequence: CSVSGSQGYNEQFF. The CDR3 DNA reads TGCAGCGTTTCAGGAAGCCAGGGATACAATGAGCAGTTCTTC. V and J are TRBV29-1 and TRBJ2-1; D may be TRBD1 (5 bases). Germline V CDR1 and CDR2: SQVTM, ANQGSEA. There are 14 residues in the CDR3. V gave up 5 bases and J gave up 4 bases, with 15 bases separating them.

This chain connects TRBV4-2 to TRBJ2-1, with 12 bases that match TRBD2. Germline values: CDR1 LGHNA, CDR2 YNFKEQ. This CDR3 region has 16 residues. V shed 1 base and J 7 bases; nucleotides not matched to a gene: 5. The CDR3: CASSQASGRALNEQFF. CDR3 nucleotides: TGTGCCAGCAGCCAAGCTAGCGGGAGGGCCCTGAATGAGCAGTTCTTC.

J is TRBJ2-1 and V is TRBV2; the D gene is possibly TRBD2 (5 bases). Per the germline V gene, CDR1 is SNHLY and CDR2 is FYNNEI. Trimming removed 8 bases at V and 7 bases at J, with 30 bases between. The CDR3 loop spans 18 amino acids. The CDR3 DNA is TGTGCCAGCGTTTTGCTGAGGGCCTACACATCTATAGGGAATGAGCAGTTCTTC. Its protein is CASVLLRAYTSIGNEQFF.

The chain's CDR3 is CASSRSGANTGELFF. The CDR3 bases are TGTGCCAGCAGTCGTAGCGGGGCCAACACCGGGGAGCTGTTTTTT. The chain couples TRBV2 to TRBJ2-2, with TRBD2 matching 8 bases. Looked up from germline, CDR1 is SNHLY and CDR2 is FYNNEI. The CDR3 loop spans 15 amino acids. The ends lost 5 bases at V and 2 bases at J; junction bases unmatched: 4. Full variable domain (outside the CDR3, taken from reference TRBV2 and TRBJ2-2): EPEVTQTPSHQVTQMGQEVILRCVPISNHLYFYWYRQILGQKVEFLVSFYNNEISEKSEIFDDQFSVERPDGSNFTLKIRSTKLEDSAMYFCASSRSGANTGELFFGEGSRLTVL.

The chain uses TRBV15 and TRBJ2-3, with D unresolved. V was trimmed by 0 bases and J by 6 bases, leaving 7 bases between them. Per germline, CDR1 LNHNV and CDR2 YYDKDF (reference sequence). The CDR3 is 13 residues long. The CDR3 DNA sequence: TGTGCCACCAGCAGAGATTATGCCGATACGCAGTATTTT. This encodes CATSRDYADTQYF.

This sequence joins TRBV29-1 and TRBJ2-5; possibly TRBD1 for D (6 bases). The J call may be mistaken, given a closer DNA end match to TRBJ2-7. The germline V gene encodes CDR1 SQVTM and CDR2 ANQGSEA. The CDR3 extends over 13 amino acids. CDR3 coding DNA: TGCAGCGTTGGTCCAGGGGCCCCCTACGAGCAGTACTTC. Translation gives CSVGPGAPYEQYF.

The chain couples TRBV15 to TRBJ2-7, with D hard to call. Germline V gives CDR1 LNHNV, CDR2 YYDKDF (reference sequence). The CDR3 covers 14 residues. V lost 3 bases to trimming and J lost 5 bases, with 14 bases between them. CDR3 nucleotide sequence: TGTGCCACCAGCAGGATCCGAAATAGTAACGAGCAGTACTTC. Its translation is CATSRIRNSNEQYF.

V and J are TRBV7-9 and TRBJ1-1; TRBD1 agrees at 8 bases. Germline V gene sequence: CDR1 SEHNR, CDR2 FQNEAQ (reference sequence). The CDR3 runs 14 residues. The V and J ends lost 5 bases and 5 bases, in that order; junction bases with no gene match: 7. The CDR3 here is CASSLATGGTEAFF. Written as DNA, the CDR3 is TGTGCCAGCAGCCTTGCCACAGGGGGGACTGAAGCTTTCTTT. Filled out from reference TRBV7-9 and TRBJ1-1, the complete variable domain reads DTGVSQNPRHKITKRGQNVTFRCDPISEHNRLYWYRQTLGQGPEFLTYFQNEAQLEKSRLLSDRFSAERPKGSFSTLEIQRTEQGDSAMYLCASSLATGGTEAFFGQGTRLTVV.

There are a few counts of this clone. The genes are TRBV7-3 and TRBJ1-1; D uncertain. The germline V gene encodes CDR1 SGHTA and CDR2 FQGTGA. CDR3 length: 13 residues. Trimming removed 4 bases at V and 6 bases at J, with 12 bases between. CDR3 nucleotide sequence: TGTGCCAGCAGCTCCGGCCCTGTGGCTGAAGCTTTCTTT. Its protein product is CASSSGPVAEAFF.

The J gene is TRBJ2-3, the V gene TRBV13; 12 nucleotides align to TRBD1. Germline assignment: CDR1 PRHDT and CDR2 FYEKMQ (reference sequence). V dropped 4 bases and J dropped 7; count of bases not matched to a gene: 3. This CDR3 is 14 amino acids long. The CDR3 DNA sequence: TGTGCCAGCAGCTCGGGACAGGGGGCGAATACGCAGTATTTT. Translating gives CASSSGQGANTQYF.

Note on this clone: Other DNA variants within this sample encode the same CDR3. This chain uses TRBV9 with TRBJ1-3; the D gene is possibly TRBD1 (6 bases). CDR1 is SGDLS, CDR2 YYNGEE, per germline. Trimming stripped 0 bases from V and 5 bases from J, with 15 bases between. The length of the CDR3 is 16 residues. In nucleotides, the CDR3 is TGTGCCAGCAGCGTAGATCCTACAGGGAGTAGAAACACCATATATTTT. Amino acids: CASSVDPTGSRNTIYF.

The CDR3 loop is CATRGTAYEQYF. In DNA form, the CDR3 reads TGTGCCACCAGGGGGACAGCCTACGAGCAGTACTTC. The V call is TRBV2, the J call TRBJ2-7; 7 positions match TRBD1. This CDR3 spans 12 amino acids. The V and J ends lost 10 bases and 2 bases, in that order; junction bases with no gene match: 5. Germline lookup yields CDR1 SNHLY and CDR2 FYNNEI.